This TCR beta chain was profiled in a study of blood T cell repertoires in COVID-19. Study-level background: COVID-19 samples collected from the United States, Italy and Spain covered acute and convalescent phases. The cDNA or gDNA used as material had been derived from T cells, B-cell-depleted T cells, or PBMCs.

In the authors' workflow: How many nucleated cells were present was estimated from reference gene primer amplification. TCRdb's table, derived via immunoSEQ multiplex PCR, lists solely in-frame clones and lacks some. For V, J and clone size, that table is used; D and trimming come from the DNA. Here the sample spans over 30,000 clones, 90% to 95% being singletons. V shed 5 bases and J 1 base; nucleotides not matched to a gene: 5. Germline V gene lookup returns CDR1 MNHEY and CDR2 SVGAGI. This CDR3 region has 15 residues. This clonotype originated in a human donor in a cohort sampled during active COVID-19. The genes are TRBV6-5 and TRBJ2-5; TRBD1 matches at 9 bases. Sequencing input: peripheral blood. CDR3 nucleotide sequence: TGTGCCAGCAGTCAACAGGGGGCGCCCCAAGAGACCCAGTACTTC. Protein sequence: CASSQQGAPQETQYF.